What follows are 10 T cell receptor beta chains derived from one specimen sequenced in a study of blood T cell repertoires in COVID-19. Measured with immunoSEQ multiplex PCR; TCRdb has only the in-frame clones, and not every one. The sample consists of some 330,000 clones, nearly 90% of them appearing once. Sequencing was performed on peripheral blood. The receptors originated from a woman aged 25 to 39 with COVID-19, enrolled during active disease.

This clone was recorded only once. V usage is TRBV6-2 or TRBV6-3 and J usage is TRBJ1-5; 8 bases agree with TRBD1. The CDR3 has 17 residues. The V segment lost 5 bases and the J segment 2 bases; nucleotides outside the gene matches: 11. Germline V gene data show CDR1 as MNHEY and CDR2 as SVGEGT. The CDR3 nucleotides are TGTGCCAGCAGTCCCAAACAGGGGGGGCCTGGCAATCAGCCCCAGCATTTT. Protein sequence: CASSPKQGGPGNQPQHF.

The V call is TRBV18, the J call TRBJ1-1; D is undetermined. The CDR3 extends over 15 amino acids. Germline lookup yields CDR1 KGHSH and CDR2 LQKENI. Trimming took off 1 base at V and 2 bases at J, with 11 bases between the two ends. The CDR3 sequence is CASSPRRGRNTEAFF. CDR3 DNA: TGTGCCAGCTCACCACGTAGAGGAAGAAACACTGAAGCTTTCTTT.

J is TRBJ1-1 and V is TRBV4-2; D remains unclear. The CDR3 is 15 amino acids. V lost 0 bases to trimming and J lost 0 bases, with 8 bases between them. CDR1 and CDR2 (germline): LGHNA, YNFKEQ. The CDR3 nucleotides are TGTGCCAGCAGCCAAGATGGGCGCGTGAACACTGAAGCTTTCTTT. Amino acids: CASSQDGRVNTEAFF.

In DNA form, the CDR3 reads TGCGCCAGCAGTGAGTCGTTCAGGGGAGAGTCAACGGCCCAGCATTTT. It translates to CASSESFRGESTAQHF. The rearrangement joins TRBV10-2 to TRBJ1-5, with D tentatively TRBD1 (6 bases). Germline V gene data show CDR1 as WSHSY and CDR2 as SAAADI. Trimming removed 0 bases at V and 11 bases at J, with 20 bases between. The CDR3 runs to 16 residues.

This clone was observed once. The chain recombines TRBV3-1 (or the pseudogene TRBV3-2) with TRBJ1-4; the D is unclear. V was trimmed by 1 base and J by 4 bases, leaving 10 bases between them. This CDR3 is built from 15 residues. In germline, CDR1 is LGHDT, CDR2 YNNKEL (reference sequence). The CDR3 nucleotides are TGTGCCAGCAGCCAAGCCCACAGCTATAATGAAAAACTGTTTTTT. This encodes CASSQAHSYNEKLFF.

The rearrangement uses TRBV19 and TRBJ1-5; possibly TRBD1 for D (5 bases). The CDR3 covers 15 residues. Between the trimmed V and J ends, which lost 5 bases and 0 bases, there was a span of 11 bases. Germline CDR1 and CDR2: LNHDA and SQIVND (reference sequence). The CDR3 DNA follows: TGTGCCAGTAGTCCCCGACAGAATAGCAATCAGCCCCAGCATTTT. Encoded protein: CASSPRQNSNQPQHF.

V and J are TRBV18 and TRBJ2-2; 7 nucleotides agree with TRBD2. In germline, CDR1 is KGHSH, CDR2 LQKENI. The CDR3 runs to 16 residues. V lost 0 bases to trimming and J lost 6 bases; unmatched junction nucleotides: 7. The CDR3 DNA reads as TGTGCCAGCTCACCACCGCGACGACTAGCCCCCGGGGAGCTGTTTTTT. As protein: CASSPPRRLAPGELFF.

This clone occurred once. The chain joins TRBV10-2 to TRBJ1-3, with 10 bases lining up with TRBD1. The germline gives CDR1 WSHSY, CDR2 SAAADI. The CDR3 runs to 14 residues. V gave up 8 bases and J gave up 7 bases; unmatched junction bases: 8. The CDR3 sequence is CASGDRGHKNTIYF. CDR3 DNA: TGCGCCAGCGGGGACAGGGGACATAAGAACACCATATATTTT.

The chain joins TRBV7-8 to TRBJ2-2; 8 positions agree with TRBD1. The CDR3 is made up of 15 amino acids. Germline V lookup: CDR1 SGHVS, CDR2 FQNEAQ. J lost 6 bases, V lost 1 base, and 4 bases had no gene match. CDR3 sequence (DNA): TGTGCCAGCAGCTTAGAGGACAGGGCTCCCGGGGAGCTGTTTTTT. Amino acid sequence: CASSLEDRAPGELFF.

The chain carries TRBV13 and TRBJ1-2; TRBD1 matches at 7 bases. With 2 bases clipped from V and 7 bases from J, the junction kept 22 bases outside the gene matches. Per the germline V gene, CDR1 is PRHDT and CDR2 is FYEKMQ (reference sequence). The CDR3 sequence is 19 residues long. DNA of the CDR3: TGTGCCAGCAGCTTACGGACTTTCACCAAACAGGGGCCCCGAGGTGGCTACACCTTC. This encodes CASSLRTFTKQGPRGGYTF. The full variable domain, with the rest looked up from reference TRBV13 and TRBJ1-2, is AAGVIQSPRHLIKEKRETATLKCYPIPRHDTVYWYQQGPGQDPQFLISFYEKMQSDKGSIPDRFSAQQFSDYHSELNMSSLELGDSALYFCASSLRTFTKQGPRGGYTFGSGTRLTVV.